The rows below give T cell receptor beta chains drawn from one sample of a study of T cell responses to AZD1222 COVID-19 vaccine. The method was immunoSEQ multiplex PCR; TCRdb's version includes in-frame clones alone and lacks a portion of them. The table includes about 120,000 clones, approximately 88% detected once. Sequenced here: peripheral blood, sampled on day 0 of AZD1222 vaccination. Receptor source: an adult in good health. The CDR3 runs from the conserved cysteine through the conserved F or W. The D gene is left open where the match is weak. Some rows mark clone size as missing; the rest say once, few, many or name a class of expanded clone.

V gene	D gene	J gene	clone size	CDR3 protein	CDR3 DNA
TRBV6-5	-	TRBJ2-7	-	CALGRPPYEQYF	TGTGCCCTAGGTAGGCCGCCCTACGAGCAGTACTTC
TRBV28	-	TRBJ1-1	-	CASSSHQFPNTEAFF	TGTGCCAGCAGTTCCCATCAGTTCCCGAACACTGAAGCTTTCTTT
TRBV6-5	-	TRBJ1-5	-	CASSRYSNQPQHF	TGTGCCAGCAGTCGTTATAGCAATCAGCCCCAGCATTTT
TRBV12-3/TRBV12-4	-	TRBJ1-3	once	CASGSSGNTIYF	TGTGCCAGCGGTAGCTCTGGAAACACCATATATTTT
TRBV11-2	-	TRBJ1-2	-	CASSPYPDSTYGYTF	TGTGCCAGCAGCCCCTACCCGGACAGCACCTATGGCTACACCTTC
TRBV3-1/TRBV3-2	-	TRBJ1-2	-	CASSQVAVSNYGYTF	TGTGCCAGCAGCCAAGTGGCAGTATCTAACTATGGCTACACCTTC
TRBV9	-	TRBJ1-2	-	CASSVGPTTNGYTF	TGTGCCAGCAGCGTAGGCCCCACAACTAATGGCTACACCTTC
TRBV11-3	TRBD2	TRBJ2-5	-	CASSLYSGGEETQYF	TGTGCCAGCAGCTTGTATAGCGGGGGAGAAGAGACCCAGTACTTC
TRBV11-1	TRBD2	TRBJ2-3	-	CASSLGGTSFSDTQYF	TGTGCCAGCAGCTTGGGGGGGACTAGCTTTTCAGATACGCAGTATTTT
TRBV9	-	TRBJ2-7	-	CASSVEGRSYEQYF	TGTGCCAGCAGCGTAGAGGGCCGATCCTACGAGCAGTACTTC
TRBV7-2	-	TRBJ2-2	-	CASSSGQNTGELFF	TGTGCCAGCAGCTCCGGACAGAACACCGGGGAGCTGTTTTTT
TRBV7-2	-	TRBJ2-7	-	CASSLAIHEQYF	TGTGCCAGCAGCTTAGCTATCCACGAGCAGTACTTC
TRBV7-2	-	TRBJ2-6	-	CASSPNRGPGANVLTF	TGTGCCAGCAGCCCAAACCGGGGGCCTGGGGCCAACGTCCTGACTTTC
TRBV7-9	-	TRBJ1-1	-	CASSFLGTGAGNTEAFF	TGTGCCAGCAGCTTTTTGGGGACGGGAGCCGGGAACACTGAAGCTTTCTTT
TRBV5-1	TRBD1	TRBJ1-6	few	CASSQGDFQGSSYNSPLHF	TGCGCCAGCAGCCAGGGGGACTTCCAGGGAAGCTCCTATAATTCACCCCTCCACTTT
TRBV4-1	-	TRBJ2-7	-	CASSQAGTGSYEQYF	TGCGCCAGCAGCCAGGCCGGGACGGGATCCTACGAGCAGTACTTC
TRBV7-2	-	TRBJ1-1	-	CASSLKIIGTEAFF	TGTGCCAGCAGCTTAAAGATAATAGGCACTGAAGCTTTCTTT
TRBV6-2/TRBV6-3	-	TRBJ1-1	few	CASSYGGRNTEAFF	TGTGCCAGCAGTTATGGGGGCAGGAACACTGAAGCTTTCTTT
TRBV29-1	-	TRBJ1-5	-	CSAAAGEYQPQHF	TGCAGTGCGGCGGCAGGGGAGTACCAGCCCCAGCATTTT
TRBV5-6	TRBD1	TRBJ2-7	-	CASSFWDRRYEQYF	TGTGCCAGCAGCTTTTGGGACAGGCGGTACGAGCAGTACTTC
TRBV11-2	-	TRBJ2-5	-	CASSLRWAGETQYF	TGTGCCAGCAGCTTAAGGTGGGCGGGGGAGACCCAGTACTTC
TRBV9	-	TRBJ2-3	-	CASSVVWGANTQYF	TGTGCCAGCAGCGTAGTGTGGGGGGCGAATACGCAGTATTTT
TRBV12-5	TRBD1	TRBJ2-2	-	CASGFATGTMAGELFF	TGTGCTAGTGGTTTCGCGACAGGGACAATGGCCGGGGAGCTGTTTTTT
TRBV27	TRBD1	TRBJ2-7	-	CASGDRGGIYEQYF	TGTGCCAGTGGAGACAGGGGGGGAATCTACGAGCAGTACTTC
TRBV6-2/TRBV6-3	TRBD1	TRBJ1-1	-	CASSDTGGRGNTEAFF	TGTGCCAGCAGTGACACAGGGGGCAGAGGTAACACTGAAGCTTTCTTT
TRBV7-3	TRBD2	TRBJ2-1	-	CASSPLGLAGGYNEQFF	TGTGCCAGCAGCCCTCTTGGACTAGCGGGGGGGTACAATGAGCAGTTCTTC
TRBV6-5	-	TRBJ2-7	-	CASRGPLYEQYF	TGTGCCAGCCGAGGCCCCCTCTACGAGCAGTACTTC